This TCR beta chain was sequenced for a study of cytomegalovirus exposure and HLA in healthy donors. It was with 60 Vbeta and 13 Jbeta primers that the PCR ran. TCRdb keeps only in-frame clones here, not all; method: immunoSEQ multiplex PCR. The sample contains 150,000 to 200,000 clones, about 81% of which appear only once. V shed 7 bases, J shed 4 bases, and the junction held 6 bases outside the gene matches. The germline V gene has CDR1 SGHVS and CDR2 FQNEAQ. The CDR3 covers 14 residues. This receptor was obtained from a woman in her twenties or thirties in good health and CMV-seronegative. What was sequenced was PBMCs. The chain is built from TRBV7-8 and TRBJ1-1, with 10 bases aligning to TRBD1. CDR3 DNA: TGTGCCAGCACCTTCGGACAGGGGGTCACTGAAGCTTTCTTT. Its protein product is CASTFGQGVTEAFF. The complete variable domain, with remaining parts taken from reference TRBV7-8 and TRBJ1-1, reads GAGVSQSPRYKVAKRGQDVALRCDPISGHVSLFWYQQALGQGPEFLTYFQNEAQLDKSGLPSDRFFAERPEGSVSTLKIQRTQQEDSAVYLCASTFGQGVTEAFFGQGTRLTVV.